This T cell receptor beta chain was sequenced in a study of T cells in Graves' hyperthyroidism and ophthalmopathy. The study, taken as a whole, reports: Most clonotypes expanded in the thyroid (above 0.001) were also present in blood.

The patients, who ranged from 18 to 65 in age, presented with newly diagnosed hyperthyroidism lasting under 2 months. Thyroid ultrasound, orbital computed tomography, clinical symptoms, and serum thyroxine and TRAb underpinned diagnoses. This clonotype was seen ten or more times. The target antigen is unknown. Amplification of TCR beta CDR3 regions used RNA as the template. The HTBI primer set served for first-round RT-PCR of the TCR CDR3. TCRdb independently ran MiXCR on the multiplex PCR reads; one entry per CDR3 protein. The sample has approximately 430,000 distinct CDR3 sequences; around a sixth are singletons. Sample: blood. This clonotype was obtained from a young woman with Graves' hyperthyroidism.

DNA of the CDR3: TGTGCCAGCAGTTTCCTAGCGGGGGGCAAGGAGCAGTACTTC. It is translated as CASSFLAGGKEQYF. This chain links TRBV27 with TRBJ2-7; the match to TRBD2 covers 11 bases. The length of the CDR3 is 14 residues. CDR1 is MNHEY and CDR2 is SMNVEV in the germline V gene (reference sequence). The J segment lost 7 bases and the V segment lost 3 bases, leaving 5 bases of the junction unmatched.